The 12 T cell receptor beta chains in this list originate from one sample, sequenced in a study of identical twins. TCRdb re-called the 5' RACE reads with MiXCR, one entry per CDR3 protein. The sample lists about 290,000 distinct CDR3 sequences; 8.5% to 9.5% were seen once. The data also belong to a second study, concerning yellow fever vaccine responses in identical twins.

Sequenced: CD8+ T cells sorted from blood. These receptors came from a woman aged 18-30 years in good health.

This clonotype was observed at least ten times. V gene TRBV28 combines with J gene TRBJ1-1; D may be TRBD1 (6 bases). The ends were cut back, 6 bases at V and 5 bases at J, with 19 bases in the middle. The CDR3 totals 15 residues. CDR1 is MDHEN, CDR2 SYDVKM, per germline. CDR3 loop: CASSERGRGSTEAFF. CDR3 nucleotide sequence: TGTGCCAGCAGCGAAAGGGGGAGGGGCAGTACTGAAGCTTTCTTT.

This clonotype has a count of ten or more. V usage is TRBV28 and J usage is TRBJ2-7; the D call may be TRBD1 or TRBD2 (5 bases each). V lost 6 bases and J lost 3, with 24 bases in between. The germline V gene has CDR1 MDHEN and CDR2 SYDVKM. This CDR3 is 17 amino acids long. This CDR3 is CASSSFDVLGGLYEQYF. The CDR3 coding sequence is TGTGCCAGCAGCTCCTTTGACGTCCTTGGGGGTCTCTACGAGCAGTACTTC.

This clonotype was observed at least ten times. The CDR3 region is CATSRDRGGEQFF. CDR3 DNA sequence: TGTGCCACCAGCAGAGATAGGGGCGGTGAGCAGTTCTTC. The genes are TRBV15 and TRBJ2-1; tentative D call: TRBD1 (5 bases). V lost 0 bases, J lost 9 bases, and 9 bases lay in between. CDR1 and CDR2 (germline): LNHNV, YYDKDF (reference sequence). The CDR3 extends over 13 amino acids.

The chain has TRBV2 and TRBJ1-5; the D is unclear. Per the germline V gene, CDR1 is SNHLY and CDR2 is FYNNEI. The germline V and J ends were trimmed by 4 bases and 0 bases, with 13 bases remaining between them. CDR3 length equals 16 residues. The CDR3 spells CASSGPSRDSNQPQHF. CDR3 nucleotide sequence: TGTGCCAGCAGTGGTCCCAGCCGCGATAGCAATCAGCCCCAGCATTTT.

The rearrangement joins TRBV5-3 to TRBJ2-2, with D perhaps matching TRBD1 or TRBD2 (5 bases each). TRBV5-3 is assigned to the ORF class and has an uncertain function. Trimming removed 9 bases from V and 4 bases from J, with 22 bases in between. CDR3 size: 16 residues. This CDR3 reads CAMGLGLPGLTGELFF. For the CDR3, the DNA is TGTGCCATGGGCCTTGGGCTCCCGGGGCTCACCGGGGAGCTGTTTTTT.

There are many counts of this clonotype. The chain couples TRBV7-9 to TRBJ1-5; D is ambiguous. The CDR3 totals 15 residues. In germline, CDR1 is SEHNR, CDR2 FQNEAQ (reference sequence). V lost 4 bases to trimming and J lost 1 base, with 11 bases between them. The CDR3, as DNA: TGTGCCAGCAGCTCCGACGGTACGAGCAATCAGCCCCAGCATTTT. Encoded protein: CASSSDGTSNQPQHF.

This clonotype was found a few times. This chain connects TRBV5-6 to TRBJ2-7; 9 positions agree with TRBD1. Per germline, CDR1 SGHDT and CDR2 YYEEEE. CDR3 length: 14 amino acids. Trimming at V came to 6 bases and at J to 2 bases, leaving 6 bases not matched to a gene. CDR3 coding DNA: TGTGCCAGCACCCTACAGGGGGCTACCTACGAGCAGTACTTC. Residues: CASTLQGATYEQYF.

This clonotype was counted many times. The chain combines TRBV2 with TRBJ2-3; D gene unclear. The germline CDR1 and CDR2 sequences are SNHLY and FYNNEI. The CDR3 runs 13 residues. V dropped 4 bases and J dropped 2 bases, with 7 bases sitting between them. The CDR3 nucleotides read TGTGCCAGCAGTGGGCAGGCCACAGATACGCAGTATTTT. Protein: CASSGQATDTQYF.

This clonotype occurred a few times. V gene TRBV27 combines with J gene TRBJ1-2, with D unresolved. Trimming cost V 5 bases and J 3 bases, with 16 bases left between them. Germline V gene lookup returns CDR1 MNHEY and CDR2 SMNVEV (reference sequence). The CDR3 spans 15 residues. The CDR3 nucleotides are TGTGCCAGCAGTGATGGGGTGGCCCCTTACTATGGCTACACCTTC. Protein: CASSDGVAPYYGYTF.

A few counts support this clonotype. This chain uses TRBV7-9 with TRBJ2-7, with D possibly being TRBD1 or TRBD2 (5 bases each). This CDR3 spans 15 amino acids. The germline V gene has CDR1 SEHNR and CDR2 FQNEAQ (reference sequence). V dropped 5 bases and J dropped 6 bases, with 20 bases sitting between them. CDR3 amino acids: CASSRTGSAGGEQYF. The CDR3 coding sequence is TGTGCCAGCAGCCGTACGGGCTCAGCTGGGGGCGAGCAGTACTTC.

Only a few counts were recorded for this clonotype. V usage is TRBV7-9 and J usage is TRBJ2-2; TRBD1 might be the D (6 bases). CDR1 is SEHNR, CDR2 FQNEAQ, per germline (reference sequence). This CDR3 is 16 amino acids long. V lost 5 bases and J lost 2, with 15 bases in between. The CDR3 here is CASSPRDKRNTGELFF. The CDR3 DNA follows: TGTGCCAGCAGCCCCCGGGACAAAAGAAACACCGGGGAGCTGTTTTTT.

In the case of this clonotype: This could be a read error, since a much larger clone is one nucleotide away. The gene calls are TRBV11-2 and TRBJ2-7, with a tentative D call TRBD1 (6 bases). Germline lookup yields CDR1 SGHAT and CDR2 FQNNGV. Trimming shortened V by 1 base and J by 5 bases, and 18 bases separated the two germline ends. The CDR3 loop spans 16 amino acids. The CDR3 DNA reads TGTGCCAGCAGCTTAGGGATTCGGGACAAGGAAGACGAGCAGTACTTC. Protein sequence: CASSLGIRDKEDEQYF.